This T cell receptor (beta chain) was profiled in a study of T cell responses to AZD1222 COVID-19 vaccine. In regard to this clone: The antigen remains undetermined. Other DNA sequences in the same sample also yield this CDR3.

The CDR3 runs 13 residues. V shed 3 bases and J shed 4 bases, with 8 bases lying between them. TCRdb's table, derived via immunoSEQ multiplex PCR, lists solely in-frame clones and lacks some. The sample has approximately 170,000 clones; around 85% are singletons. General observations from the study: Vaccine-related CD4 TCRs covered spike, predominating at 160-218 and 743-854. Nearly half of spike-specific TCRs reportedly target variant regions that are unmutated in the B.1.351 and B.1.1.7 variants.

Combined were second doses at about 4 or about 12 weeks. V is TRBV12-3 or TRBV12-4 and J is TRBJ2-3; D perhaps matches TRBD1 (5 bases). The specimen was peripheral blood, collected 28 days after the second AZD1222 dose. The TCR originated in an adult who received the AZD1222 COVID-19 vaccine. The CDR3 sequence is CASSFQGADTQYF. DNA for the CDR3: TGTGCCAGCAGTTTTCAGGGCGCAGATACGCAGTATTTT.